Listed here are 21 T cell receptor beta chains from one sample, sequenced in a study of cytomegalovirus exposure and HLA in healthy donors. The PCR made use of 60 Vbeta and 13 Jbeta primers. Sequencing was performed with immunoSEQ multiplex PCR; in TCRdb, only in-frame clones are kept and a portion is missing. The data contain some 200,000 clones, roughly 80% of them seen just once; the ten biggest clones take up 3% to 4.5%. The sequenced sample consisted of PBMCs. These receptors were obtained from a man aged 50 or older in good health and CMV-seronegative.

Comments on this clone: The sample contains more than one DNA sequence encoding this CDR3. The J gene is TRBJ1-1, the V gene TRBV7-3; no clear D. Germline assignment: CDR1 SGHTA and CDR2 FQGTGA. Trimming shortened V by 4 bases and J by 4 bases, and 10 bases separated the two germline ends. The CDR3 totals 13 residues. The CDR3 region has the DNA TGTGCCAGCAGCTCGAGCGGTGGCACTGAAGCTTTCTTT. Protein sequence: CASSSSGGTEAFF.

The chain uses TRBV28 and TRBJ2-4, with D maybe TRBD2 (5 bases). The length of the CDR3 is 14 residues. The V end was cut by 3 bases, the J end by 4 bases, with 10 bases between. In germline, CDR1 is MDHEN, CDR2 SYDVKM. This CDR3 reads CASSFWTEKNIQYF. The CDR3 DNA reads TGTGCCAGCAGTTTTTGGACTGAGAAAAACATTCAGTACTTC. Drawing the rest from reference TRBV28 and TRBJ2-4, the complete variable domain is DVKVTQSSRYLVKRTGEKVFLECVQDMDHENMFWYRQDPGLGLRLIYFSYDVKMKEKGDIPEGYSVSREKKERFSLILESASTNQTSMYLCASSFWTEKNIQYFGAGTRLSVL.

The chain joins TRBV13 to TRBJ2-2; perhaps TRBD1 as D (6 bases). The CDR3 length is 16 residues. Germline V gene sequence: CDR1 PRHDT, CDR2 FYEKMQ (reference sequence). Trimming left V 7 bases short and J 0 bases short, with 15 bases between. DNA for the CDR3: TGTGCCAGCAACCTTCAGGGGCAATCGAACACCGGGGAGCTGTTTTTT. Its protein product is CASNLQGQSNTGELFF.

The rearrangement uses TRBV7-9 and TRBJ2-1; a weak D match, TRBD2 (5 bases). This CDR3 is 15 amino acids long. From germline, CDR1 is SEHNR and CDR2 FQNEAQ (reference sequence). V was pared by 5 bases and J by 5 bases, with 16 bases between. CDR3 bases: TGTGCCAGCAGCCCGAAACTAGTAACCCACAATGAGCAGTTCTTC. As protein: CASSPKLVTHNEQFF.

The CDR3 here is CAWSLGPQGYEQYF. The CDR3 DNA is TGTGCCTGGAGTTTGGGCCCTCAAGGCTACGAGCAGTACTTC. V is TRBV30 and J is TRBJ2-5; no firm D call. The J call is in doubt because the DNA end fits TRBJ2-7 better. The germline gives CDR1 GTSNPN, CDR2 SVGIG (reference sequence). The CDR3 runs 14 residues.

The V gene is TRBV9, the J gene TRBJ2-5; 14 nucleotides agree with TRBD2. This CDR3 comprises 17 residues. V trimming: 4 bases; J trimming: 2 bases; junction bases outside the gene matches: 7. Germline values: CDR1 SGDLS, CDR2 YYNGEE. The CDR3 DNA follows: TGTGCCAGCAGCCCCGGGACTAGCGGGGGACCTCAAGAGACCCAGTACTTC. Protein product: CASSPGTSGGPQETQYF. The full variable domain, its missing parts supplied by reference TRBV9 and TRBJ2-5, is DSGVTQTPKHLITATGQRVTLRCSPRSGDLSVYWYQQSLDQGLQFLIQYYNGEERAKGNILERFSAQQFPDLHSELNLSSLELGDSALYFCASSPGTSGGPQETQYFGPGTRLLVL.

V is TRBV7-8 and J is TRBJ2-6; D gene uncertain. Germline-derived CDR1 and CDR2 are SGHVS and FQNEAQ. V was shortened by 3 bases and J by 3 bases, with 12 bases between the two germline ends. The CDR3 length is 16 residues. CDR3 region: CASSFSGMLGANVLTF. The DNA of the CDR3 is TGTGCCAGCAGCTTCAGTGGTATGCTTGGGGCCAACGTCCTGACTTTC.

The J gene is TRBJ2-1, the V gene TRBV9; TRBD2 matches at 15 bases. The V segment lost 3 bases and the J segment 1 base; nucleotides outside the gene matches: 5. Germline-derived CDR1 and CDR2 are SGDLS and YYNGEE. The CDR3 has 18 residues. The CDR3 region is CASSATGTSGGSYNEQFF. The CDR3 DNA sequence: TGTGCCAGCAGCGCGACCGGGACTAGCGGGGGGTCCTACAATGAGCAGTTCTTC.

The genes are TRBV2 and TRBJ2-7; D possibly corresponds to TRBD1 (6 bases). Per the germline V gene, CDR1 is SNHLY and CDR2 is FYNNEI. This CDR3 comprises 16 residues. V shed 6 bases and J shed 2 bases, with 20 bases lying between them. The CDR3 DNA sequence: TGTGCCAGCAGCCACCCGTATGCAGGGGCTGCCTACGAGCAGTACTTC. Amino acids: CASSHPYAGAAYEQYF.

The chain employs TRBV7-6 and TRBJ2-3; D is perhaps TRBD2 (6 bases). CDR3 length: 14 residues. CDR1 and CDR2 from the germline V gene are SGHVS and FNYEAQ. V shed 5 bases and J shed 4 bases, with 13 bases lying between them. Here the CDR3 reads CASSPGLPADTQYF. DNA for the CDR3: TGTGCCAGCAGCCCGGGACTCCCGGCAGATACGCAGTATTTT.

The rearrangement joins TRBV2 to TRBJ1-2; D ambiguous. Germline V CDR1 and CDR2: SNHLY, FYNNEI. The CDR3 runs to 15 residues. V lost 2 bases and J 2 bases, leaving 12 bases between the germline ends. The CDR3 sequence is CASSESIGINYGYTF. Written as DNA, the CDR3 is TGTGCCAGCAGTGAAAGCATCGGGATAAACTATGGCTACACCTTC.

The chain recombines TRBV27 with TRBJ2-1, with TRBD2 as a possible D gene (5 bases). This CDR3 spans 14 amino acids. V was pared by 6 bases and J by 3 bases, with 12 bases between. CDR1 MNHEY and CDR2 SMNVEV come from the germline V gene (reference sequence). CDR3 loop: CASSQARDYNEQFF. CDR3 in DNA: TGTGCCAGCAGCCAAGCTCGGGACTACAATGAGCAGTTCTTC.

V usage is TRBV6-5 and J usage is TRBJ2-3; TRBD2 matches at 8 bases. Trimming took 2 bases from V and 3 from J; bases not matched to a gene: 4. Looked up from germline, CDR1 is MNHEY and CDR2 is SVGAGI. This CDR3 contains 15 residues. CDR3 residues: CASSYVAGLTDTQYF. CDR3 nucleotide sequence: TGTGCCAGCAGTTACGTAGCGGGGTTGACAGATACGCAGTATTTT.

The genes are TRBV7-2 and TRBJ2-3, with a possible D match to TRBD2 (5 bases). The CDR3 covers 15 residues. Trimming stripped 5 bases from V and 6 bases from J, with 18 bases between. Germline assignment: CDR1 SGHTA and CDR2 FQGNSA. The CDR3 DNA sequence: TGTGCCAGCAGCCGCGAATCTAGCAGGAAGGATACGCAGTATTTT. Translated: CASSRESSRKDTQYF.

The V call is TRBV18, the J call TRBJ2-7, with 7 bases matching TRBD1. The length of the CDR3 is 15 residues. Unmatched junction bases numbered 9, after V lost 5 bases and J lost 2 bases. The germline V gene encodes CDR1 KGHSH and CDR2 LQKENI. CDR3 sequence reads: CASSTYRDSPYEQYF. The DNA for the CDR3 is TGTGCCAGCTCAACTTACCGGGACAGTCCCTACGAGCAGTACTTC.

This clone has only a few counts. The V and J genes are TRBV7-2 and TRBJ2-1, with 7 bases fitting TRBD1. In germline, CDR1 is SGHTA, CDR2 FQGNSA. This CDR3 is 18 amino acids long. J lost 2 bases, V lost 0 bases, and 10 bases had no gene match. For the CDR3, the DNA is TGTGCCAGCAGCTTAGCCACCACAGGGGTATCCACCTACAATGAGCAGTTCTTC. Protein sequence: CASSLATTGVSTYNEQFF.

The chain recombines TRBV5-8 with TRBJ2-2; possible D gene TRBD1, 5 bases. V was cut by 0 bases and J by 6 bases, with 9 bases left in between. The CDR3 loop spans 14 amino acids. Germline CDR1 reads SGHTS; CDR2 reads YDEGEE. The CDR3 DNA follows: TGTGCCAGCAGCTTGGAAGGGGAAGCCGGGGAGCTGTTTTTT. This translates into CASSLEGEAGELFF.

CDR3 amino acids: CASSFSGGPGNEQFF. The CDR3, as DNA: TGTGCCAGCAGCTTTAGCGGGGGCCCAGGCAATGAGCAGTTCTTC. The gene calls are TRBV11-3 and TRBJ2-1; TRBD2 aligns across 9 bases. The CDR3 covers 15 residues. J gave up 6 bases and V 3 bases, and 6 bases lay outside the gene matches. Germline V CDR1 and CDR2: SGHNT, YENEEA.

For the CDR3, the DNA is TGCGCCAGCACGATGGGCTACCAAGAGACCCAGTACTTC. Protein: CASTMGYQETQYF. This rearrangement joins TRBV5-1 to TRBJ2-5; D call uncertain. Germline V CDR1 and CDR2: SGHRS, YFSETQ. V was shortened by 6 bases and J by 0 bases, with 9 bases between the two germline ends. This CDR3 contains 13 residues.

V usage is TRBV7-2 and J usage is TRBJ2-1, with 7 bases identical to TRBD2. The J segment lost 8 bases and the V segment lost 4 bases, leaving 2 bases of the junction unmatched. This CDR3 has 12 residues. The germline gives CDR1 SGHTA, CDR2 FQGNSA. CDR3 amino acids: CASSSAGDEQFF. CDR3 sequence (DNA): TGTGCCAGCAGCTCGGCGGGGGATGAGCAGTTCTTC. The variable domain in full, with the rest retrieved from reference TRBV7-2 and TRBJ2-1, is GAGVSQSPSNKVTEKGKDVELRCDPISGHTALYWYRQSLGQGLEFLIYFQGNSAPDKSGLPSDRFSAERTGGSVSTLTIQRTQQEDSAVYLCASSSAGDEQFFGPGTRLTVL.

This chain uses TRBV5-1 with TRBJ2-7, with a tentative D call TRBD1 (7 bases). V dropped 4 bases and J dropped 1 base, with 12 bases sitting between them. Germline CDR1 and CDR2: SGHRS and YFSETQ. The CDR3 sequence is 14 residues long. The CDR3 nucleotides are TGCGCCAGCAGCCAGGGGGGTACGTCCTACGAGCAGTACTTC. Protein: CASSQGGTSYEQYF.